These 28 T cell receptor beta chains were all obtained from the same sample, sequenced in a study of human T cells and chemical hapten exposure (dated by TCRdb to about 2021). Library preparation used RACE. This sample was sequenced with a NextSeq 500. In-frame beta chains were kept once TCRdb had trimmed the public reads at Q25 with fastp and called clones with MiXCR. Rows are combined by CDR3 protein, so each entry shows the most common genes and DNA. The sample yields tens of thousands of distinct CDR3 sequences; around 8.8% were counted once. The ten largest clones take up approximately 3.7% of the sample. Explained via the paper, the time point label denotes: patch test 2, 6 weeks after DPC sensitization. Taken with the paper, the label for treatment or condition translates to: therapeutic diphenylcyclopropenone sensitization with weekly scalp DPC. Sequenced material: whole blood, taken in connection with sensitization to the hapten diphenylcyclopropenone (DPC). These receptors all stem from a woman aged 45-65 years with alopecia areata. Some clones in this sample may be carry-over from other donors' samples.

This clonotype was picked up many times. The V gene is TRBV27, the J gene TRBJ2-7; 8 bases map to TRBD1. Germline CDR1 is MNHEY and CDR2 is SMNVEV (reference sequence). CDR3 length: 16 amino acids. V lost 3 bases and J lost 1; bases outside the gene matches: 8. The CDR3 reads CASSFQRQGSSYEQYF. The CDR3 DNA follows: TGTGCCAGCAGTTTCCAACGACAGGGGTCTTCCTACGAGCAGTACTTC.

The chain combines TRBV12-3 or TRBV12-4 with TRBJ2-1, with 10 bases lining up with TRBD1. Losses at the gene ends were 6 bases for V and 14 bases for J; bases not matched to a gene: 7. The CDR3 sequence is 12 residues long. The CDR3 DNA sequence: TGTGCCAGCAGAACGGGACAGGGGTATGAGTTCTTC. This codes for CASRTGQGYEFF.

This clonotype has a count of ten or more. The chain recombines TRBV27 with TRBJ2-3; TRBD1 matches at 11 bases. This CDR3 has 15 residues. Trimming took 1 base from V and 6 from J; bases not matched to a gene: 3. Germline loops: CDR1 MNHEY, CDR2 SMNVEV (reference sequence). CDR3: CASSLYWTGGDTQYF. CDR3 bases: TGTGCCAGCAGTTTATATTGGACAGGGGGCGATACGCAGTATTTT.

The rearrangement joins TRBV5-6 to TRBJ1-1; D is undetermined. V was pared by 4 bases and J by 3 bases, with 10 bases between. Per the germline V gene, CDR1 is SGHDT and CDR2 is YYEEEE. The CDR3 length is 13 residues. This CDR3 is CASSVKVHTEAFF. CDR3 in DNA: TGTGCCAGCAGCGTCAAGGTGCACACTGAAGCTTTCTTT.

The table lists this clonotype with a few counts. The chain uses TRBV7-6 and TRBJ2-7; 12 positions agree with TRBD1. V was pared by 0 bases and J by 5 bases, with 5 bases of the junction left unmatched. The CDR3 is 16 amino acids. From germline, CDR1 is SGHVS and CDR2 FNYEAQ. CDR3 sequence reads: CASSLAGTGGADEQYF. The CDR3, as DNA: TGTGCCAGCAGCTTAGCGGGGACAGGGGGCGCCGACGAGCAGTACTTC.

This clonotype was picked up many times. The CDR3 DNA sequence: TGTGCCAGCAGCTTAGGTTCAGGGGGTGAGGAACTGTTTTTT. Its protein product is CASSLGSGGEELFF. V usage is TRBV7-2 and J usage is TRBJ1-4, with 7 bases matching TRBD1. The CDR3 runs to 14 residues. Germline loops: CDR1 SGHTA, CDR2 FQGNSA. The V segment lost 1 base and the J segment 12 bases; nucleotides outside the gene matches: 8.

This clonotype was seen only a few times. The chain couples TRBV6-1 to TRBJ1-4, with 8 bases aligning to TRBD1. This CDR3 comprises 12 residues. The trim removed 6 bases at V and 11 bases at J, leaving 5 bases unmatched. Germline-derived CDR1 and CDR2 are MNHNS and SASEGT. CDR3 region: CASSPQGVKLFF. CDR3 nucleotide sequence: TGTGCCAGCAGCCCACAGGGGGTCAAACTGTTTTTT.

In this sample, this clonotype turned up a few times. The chain couples TRBV29-1 to TRBJ2-1; the D gene is possibly TRBD2 (6 bases). The V end was cut by 2 bases, the J end by 15 bases, with 14 bases between. The CDR3 spans 11 residues. CDR1 and CDR2 from the germline V gene are SQVTM and ANQGSEA. CDR3 sequence (DNA): TGCAGCGTTGAATCAGGAGGGCCCCGGTTCTTC. Protein: CSVESGGPRFF.

The chain recombines TRBV28 with TRBJ1-1; 8 positions agree with TRBD1. The V segment lost 7 bases and the J segment 3 bases; nucleotides outside the gene matches: 1. CDR3 size: 12 residues. Germline V gives CDR1 MDHEN, CDR2 SYDVKM. CDR3 nucleotide sequence: TGTGCCAGCACGGACAGGGACACTGAAGCTTTCTTT. Its translation is CASTDRDTEAFF.

The chain employs TRBV9 and TRBJ2-1; the D gene is possibly TRBD1 (6 bases). Germline lookup yields CDR1 SGDLS and CDR2 YYNGEE. The ends were cut back, 4 bases at V and 6 bases at J, with 14 bases in the middle. CDR3 size: 14 residues. CDR3 nucleotides: TGTGCCAGCAGCCCCTCAGGGGATGGCAATGAGCAGTTCTTC. Its translation is CASSPSGDGNEQFF.

This clonotype is medium-sized in the sample. The chain carries TRBV7-6 and TRBJ2-7; unclear D gene. The V gene's germline CDR1 is SGHVS and CDR2 FNYEAQ. This CDR3 is built from 13 residues. V lost 1 base and J lost 2, with 6 bases in between. CDR3 sequence: CASSLGSAYEQYF. In DNA, the CDR3 is TGTGCCAGCAGCTTAGGGTCGGCCTACGAGCAGTACTTC.

This clonotype was counted only a few times. V gene TRBV19 combines with J gene TRBJ1-4; D unresolved. This CDR3 has 13 amino acids. The germline V gene has CDR1 LNHDA and CDR2 SQIVND (reference sequence). Trimming pared 2 bases from V and 8 bases from J, leaving 9 bases between. The CDR3: CASSIRLYEKLFF. The CDR3 DNA sequence: TGTGCCAGTAGTATACGTCTTTACGAAAAACTGTTTTTT. The entire variable domain, with the rest obtained from reference TRBV19 and TRBJ1-4, is as follows: DGGITQSPKYLFRKEGQNVTLSCEQNLNHDAMYWYRQDPGQGLRLIYYSQIVNDFQKGDIAEGYSVSREKKESFPLTVTSAQKNPTAFYLCASSIRLYEKLFFGSGTQLSVL.

At least ten counts were recorded for this clonotype. The V and J genes are TRBV9 and TRBJ2-5; D might be TRBD1 (6 bases). The CDR3 extends over 14 amino acids. In germline, CDR1 is SGDLS, CDR2 YYNGEE. The germline V and J ends were trimmed by 0 bases and 2 bases, with 8 bases remaining between them. CDR3 sequence reads: CASSVGTVQETQYF. CDR3 nucleotide sequence: TGTGCCAGCAGCGTAGGGACAGTTCAAGAGACCCAGTACTTC. The full variable domain, its missing parts supplied by reference TRBV9 and TRBJ2-5, is DSGVTQTPKHLITATGQRVTLRCSPRSGDLSVYWYQQSLDQGLQFLIQYYNGEERAKGNILERFSAQQFPDLHSELNLSSLELGDSALYFCASSVGTVQETQYFGPGTRLLVL.

This clonotype was seen a few times. The chain joins TRBV29-1 to TRBJ2-3, with D tentatively TRBD2 (5 bases). Deletions cut 4 bases from V and 0 bases from J, with 14 bases between. The germline CDR1 and CDR2 sequences are SQVTM and ANQGSEA. The CDR3 loop spans 15 amino acids. The CDR3 protein is CSVAPGSTSTDTQYF. As DNA, the CDR3 is TGCAGCGTTGCGCCGGGAAGTACTAGCACAGATACGCAGTATTTT.

In this sample, this clonotype turned up a few times. This CDR3 is CASRATGDTQYF. As DNA, the CDR3 is TGTGCCAGCAGGGCCACGGGAGATACGCAGTATTTT. This rearrangement joins TRBV2 to TRBJ2-3, with D hard to call. V lost 6 bases to trimming and J lost 5 bases, with 9 bases between them. Germline V CDR1 and CDR2: SNHLY, FYNNEI. CDR3 length: 12 residues.

In its sample, this clonotype was seen many times. The gene calls are TRBV5-1 and TRBJ2-3, with TRBD1 matching 9 bases. The CDR3 loop spans 14 amino acids. The J segment lost 5 bases and the V segment lost 4 bases, leaving 5 bases of the junction unmatched. CDR1 and CDR2 (germline): SGHRS, YFSETQ. The DNA of the CDR3 is TGCGCCAGCAGCCGCACAGGGGGCGAAGATACGCAGTATTTT. Translated, it gives CASSRTGGEDTQYF.

A few counts support this clonotype. V usage is TRBV29-1 and J usage is TRBJ2-6; no reliable D call. The CDR3 has 14 amino acids. The germline CDR1 and CDR2 sequences are SQVTM and ANQGSEA. Trimming left V 4 bases short and J 0 bases short, with 7 bases between. CDR3 nucleotide sequence: TGCAGCGTTGGAGAGTACTCTGGGGCCAACGTCCTGACTTTC. Translated, it gives CSVGEYSGANVLTF.

The table lists this clonotype with a few counts. V is TRBV13 and J is TRBJ2-7; TRBD2 aligns across 11 bases. The ends lost 4 bases at V and 2 bases at J; junction bases unmatched: 4. Germline V gene lookup returns CDR1 PRHDT and CDR2 FYEKMQ (reference sequence). The CDR3 totals 15 residues. The CDR3 bases are TGTGCCAGCAGCTACACTAGCGGGGGAACCTACGAGCAGTACTTC. This translates into CASSYTSGGTYEQYF.

This clonotype was counted between two and nine times. V is TRBV11-2 and J is TRBJ2-1; 7 nucleotides agree with TRBD1. V gave up 5 bases and J gave up 5 bases; unmatched junction bases: 6. The germline CDR1 and CDR2 sequences are SGHAT and FQNNGV. CDR3 size: 14 residues. The CDR3 coding sequence is TGTGCCAGCAGCCTAGGGACAGCAGACAATGAGCAGTTCTTC. Protein sequence: CASSLGTADNEQFF.

This clonotype has at least ten counts. The chain uses TRBV25-1 and TRBJ1-1, with D perhaps TRBD1 (6 bases). This CDR3 has 14 amino acids. Trimming took 5 bases from V and 5 from J, leaving 15 bases between them. CDR1 and CDR2 (germline): MGHDK, SYGVNS. CDR3 DNA sequence: TGTGCCAGCAGTTACGGGACACGGGAGACTGAAGCTTTCTTT. It specifies CASSYGTRETEAFF.

The V and J genes are TRBV3-1 and TRBJ2-5; weak D call: TRBD2 (5 bases). In germline, CDR1 is LGHDT, CDR2 YNNKEL (reference sequence). V was shortened by 6 bases and J by 4 bases, with 15 bases between the two germline ends. The CDR3 is 14 amino acids. Here the CDR3 DNA reads TGTGCCAGCAGGGCCGAGGGAGCGCGAGAGACCCAGTACTTC. Residues: CASRAEGARETQYF.

This clonotype was recorded a few times. This rearrangement joins TRBV5-6 to TRBJ2-5; D is perhaps TRBD2 (5 bases). CDR1 and CDR2 from the germline V gene are SGHDT and YYEEEE. The CDR3 is 13 residues long. V was shortened by 6 bases and J by 2 bases, with 11 bases between the two germline ends. CDR3 amino acids: CASTKEGQETQYF. DNA for the CDR3: TGTGCCAGCACCAAAGAGGGACAAGAGACCCAGTACTTC.

J is TRBJ1-2 and V is TRBV13, with D unresolved. The CDR3 is made up of 17 amino acids. Trimming took 5 bases from V and 4 from J, leaving 23 bases between them. The germline gives CDR1 PRHDT, CDR2 FYEKMQ (reference sequence). DNA of the CDR3: TGTGCCAGCAGCAGCCTCATTTCGGACGTCGACTTCTATGGCTACACCTTC. Residues: CASSSLISDVDFYGYTF.

The genes are TRBV27 and TRBJ2-7, with 9 bases matching TRBD1. The J segment lost 2 bases and the V segment lost 4 bases, leaving 0 bases of the junction unmatched. Per germline, CDR1 MNHEY and CDR2 SMNVEV (reference sequence). This CDR3 comprises 13 residues. CDR3: CASSWDRAYEQYF. The CDR3 nucleotides are TGTGCCAGCAGTTGGGACAGGGCCTACGAGCAGTACTTC.

The sample holds many counts of this clonotype. V usage is TRBV10-3 and J usage is TRBJ1-5; D is perhaps TRBD1 (6 bases). V shed 4 bases and J shed 1 base, with 11 bases lying between them. Germline V CDR1 and CDR2: ENHRY, SYGVKD. The CDR3 has 15 amino acids. CDR3 DNA sequence: TGTGCCATCAGTGCAGGGGTTGAAAGCAATCAGCCCCAGCATTTT. It codes for CAISAGVESNQPQHF.

This clonotype appeared many times. V and J are TRBV4-2 and TRBJ1-1; TRBD1 aligns across 11 bases. J was trimmed by 4 bases and V by 4 bases; bases with no gene match: 5. Germline V gene data show CDR1 as LGHNA and CDR2 as YNFKEQ. The CDR3 contains 15 residues. In DNA form, the CDR3 reads TGTGCCAGCAGCCCGTCTGGGACAGGGGGCACTGAAGCTTTCTTT. Protein product: CASSPSGTGGTEAFF.

This clonotype has a count of ten or more. This chain links TRBV12-3 or TRBV12-4 with TRBJ1-1; D unclear. This CDR3 region has 13 residues. Between the trimmed V and J ends, which lost 5 bases and 0 bases, there was a span of 7 bases. The CDR3 sequence is CASSIAMNTEAFF. The CDR3 coding sequence is TGTGCCAGCAGTATCGCAATGAACACTGAAGCTTTCTTT.

The table lists this clonotype with many counts. This sequence joins TRBV27 and TRBJ1-2, with D unresolved. V was clipped by 8 bases and J by 2 bases, with 12 bases between them. The CDR3 length is 13 residues. Germline V gene data show CDR1 as MNHEY and CDR2 as SMNVEV (reference sequence). The CDR3 reads CASSPDGNYGYTF. CDR3 sequence (DNA): TGTGCCAGCTCCCCGGACGGGAACTATGGCTACACCTTC.